Each of the 27 T cell receptor beta chains below was sequenced from the same sample in a study of identical twins. One entry per CDR3 protein, called by TCRdb with MiXCR from the 5' RACE reads. Of under 400,000 distinct CDR3 sequences in the sample, 9% to 10% were seen once. The material sequenced was naive T cells sorted from blood. The receptors stem from a woman aged 50 to 60 in good health.

The sample holds a few counts of this clonotype. V gene TRBV7-2 combines with J gene TRBJ2-5, with 9 bases fitting TRBD2. The CDR3 consists of 13 residues. CDR1 and CDR2 (germline): SGHTA, FQGNSA. V lost 4 bases to trimming and J lost 5 bases; unmatched junction nucleotides: 2. CDR3 sequence: CASSYGLAETQYF. The CDR3 coding sequence is TGTGCCAGCAGCTACGGACTAGCGGAGACCCAGTACTTC.

V gene TRBV9 combines with J gene TRBJ1-1, with D hard to call. Germline V CDR1 and CDR2: SGDLS, YYNGEE. This CDR3 region has 13 residues. The V and J ends lost 4 bases and 0 bases respectively, with 7 bases between them. The DNA of the CDR3 is TGTGCCAGCAGCTCGGACCTGAACACTGAAGCTTTCTTT. This encodes CASSSDLNTEAFF.

This clonotype has a handful of counts. V usage is TRBV5-5 and J usage is TRBJ2-1; 8 positions match TRBD2. The CDR3 consists of 15 residues. Looked up from germline, CDR1 is SGHKS and CDR2 is YYEKEE (reference sequence). The ends lost 4 bases at V and 9 bases at J; junction bases unmatched: 12. The CDR3 region has the DNA TGTGCCAGCAGCCCTGGTGCTAGCGGGTGGTCTGAGCAGTTCTTC. Translating it yields CASSPGASGWSEQFF.

A few counts support this clonotype. This sequence joins TRBV2 and TRBJ2-2; no definite D call. V was clipped by 5 bases and J by 7 bases, with 8 bases between them. This CDR3 has 12 amino acids. Germline loops: CDR1 SNHLY, CDR2 FYNNEI. CDR3 sequence reads: CASSSMGGELFF. CDR3 nucleotides: TGTGCCAGCAGTTCCATGGGCGGGGAGCTGTTTTTT. Full variable domain (rest looked up from reference TRBV2 and TRBJ2-2): EPEVTQTPSHQVTQMGQEVILRCVPISNHLYFYWYRQILGQKVEFLVSFYNNEISEKSEIFDDQFSVERPDGSNFTLKIRSTKLEDSAMYFCASSSMGGELFFGEGSRLTVL.

This clonotype was observed at least ten times. The rearrangement uses TRBV29-1 and TRBJ1-3, with D possibly being TRBD1 (6 bases). The CDR3 length is 14 residues. CDR1 is SQVTM and CDR2 is ANQGSEA in the germline V gene. V lost 5 bases, J lost 0 bases, and 11 bases lay in between. The CDR3 here is CSVLGHSSGNTIYF. The DNA of the CDR3 is TGCAGCGTTCTGGGACACAGCTCTGGAAACACCATATATTTT.

The V gene is TRBV11-2, the J gene TRBJ2-7; D possibly corresponds to TRBD2 (6 bases). V was cut by 3 bases and J by 4 bases, with 13 bases left in between. The germline V gene has CDR1 SGHAT and CDR2 FQNNGV. The CDR3 sequence is 14 residues long. The CDR3 here is CASSFSAGIYEQYV. The CDR3 DNA is TGTGCCAGCAGCTTTTCAGCGGGCATATACGAGCAGTACGTC.

This rearrangement joins TRBV5-8 to TRBJ2-1; TRBD1 or TRBD2 may be the D gene (5 bases each). The CDR3 loop spans 16 amino acids. Germline V lookup: CDR1 SGHTS, CDR2 YDEGEE. Trimming cost V 6 bases and J 0 bases, with 16 bases left between them. CDR3 DNA sequence: TGTGCCAGCACCGATAGACTGGGGACCTCCTACAATGAGCAGTTCTTC. Translation: CASTDRLGTSYNEQFF.

This clonotype was observed a few times. This sequence joins TRBV29-1 and TRBJ2-1, with 14 nucleotides matching TRBD2. Germline-derived CDR1 and CDR2 are SQVTM and ANQGSEA. Trimming took 7 bases from V and 9 from J; bases not matched to a gene: 8. The CDR3 totals 14 residues. The CDR3 DNA is TGCAGCGCCGTCAGACTAGCGGGAGGGGGTGAGCAGTTCTTC. It yields the protein CSAVRLAGGGEQFF.

This clonotype was picked up many times. The chain recombines TRBV27 with TRBJ2-3; D gene ambiguous. The V and J ends lost 0 bases and 2 bases respectively, with 9 bases between them. This CDR3 contains 15 residues. From germline, CDR1 is MNHEY and CDR2 SMNVEV (reference sequence). The CDR3 DNA sequence: TGTGCCAGCAGTTTATCAGCCCTTCCCACAGATACGCAGTATTTT. As protein: CASSLSALPTDTQYF.

This chain uses TRBV3-1 with TRBJ2-1; 9 bases match TRBD1. With V trimmed by 4 bases and J by 9 bases, 13 bases remained unmatched. This CDR3 comprises 16 residues. In germline, CDR1 is LGHDT, CDR2 YNNKEL (reference sequence). Here the CDR3 DNA reads TGTGCCAGCAGCCTCACCGCAGGGACAGGGTTTGGTGAGCAGTTCTTC. This translates into CASSLTAGTGFGEQFF.

CDR3 sequence: CASSVRTYTGELFF. CDR3 coding DNA: TGTGCCAGCAGCGTCAGGACGTACACCGGGGAGCTGTTTTTT. This sequence joins TRBV7-8 and TRBJ2-2, with D hard to call. The CDR3 consists of 14 residues. The V end lost 5 bases, the J end lost 3 bases, and 10 bases lay between the germline ends. Per the germline V gene, CDR1 is SGHVS and CDR2 is FQNEAQ.

This clonotype was recorded at least ten times. The chain couples TRBV12-3 or TRBV12-4 to TRBJ1-1; no reliable D call. The germline V and J ends were trimmed by 6 bases and 1 base, with 15 bases remaining between them. The length of the CDR3 is 15 residues. Here the CDR3 DNA reads TGTGCCAGCAGGGATCCGGCCCGGGGGAACACTGAAGCTTTCTTT. Its protein product is CASRDPARGNTEAFF.

This clonotype appeared many times. The rearrangement links TRBV5-1 to TRBJ2-1, with D perhaps TRBD1 or TRBD2 (5 bases each). V lost 7 bases and J 1 base, leaving 12 bases between the germline ends. This CDR3 contains 14 residues. The germline V gene encodes CDR1 SGHRS and CDR2 YFSETQ. CDR3 in DNA: TGCGCCAGCGGGGCTCTAGCATCCTACAATGAGCAGTTCTTC. This sequence encodes CASGALASYNEQFF. Based on the CDR3 plus reference TRBV5-1 and TRBJ2-1, the full variable domain is KAGVTQTPRYLIKTRGQQVTLSCSPISGHRSVSWYQQTPGQGLQFLFEYFSETQRNKGNFPGRFSGRQFSNSRSEMNVSTLELGDSALYLCASGALASYNEQFFGPGTRLTVL.

The chain is built from TRBV25-1 and TRBJ2-5; D is unclear. Trimming shortened V by 5 bases and J by 0 bases, and 7 bases separated the two germline ends. The length of the CDR3 is 13 residues. Germline V CDR1 and CDR2: MGHDK, SYGVNS. The CDR3 nucleotides read TGTGCCAGCAGTTTGGCGTACCAAGAGACCCAGTACTTC. The encoded protein is CASSLAYQETQYF.

At least ten counts were recorded for this clonotype. One end of the junction fails to match germline, which may point to a read error. The J gene is TRBJ2-3, the V gene TRBV20-1; 9 nucleotides line up with TRBD2. CDR3 length: 16 residues. Germline CDR1 is DFQATT and CDR2 is SNEGSKA (reference sequence). CDR3 sequence (DNA): TGCAGTGCTACGGTCCCCAGAGCCAGCGGGAGGTCTCCCCAGAGTTTT. Amino acid sequence: CSATVPRASGRSPQSF.

This clonotype came up a few times. V and J are TRBV25-1 and TRBJ2-1; D is perhaps TRBD2 (5 bases). The CDR3 has 15 amino acids. Germline CDR1 is MGHDK and CDR2 is SYGVNS. V was clipped by 6 bases and J by 7 bases, with 19 bases between them. CDR3 coding DNA: TGTGCCAGCAGCGGAAGCGGTGACTTGGGGAATGAGCAGTTCTTC. As protein: CASSGSGDLGNEQFF.

The gene calls are TRBV5-1 and TRBJ2-1; 9 bases are shared with TRBD1. The V gene's germline CDR1 is SGHRS and CDR2 YFSETQ. The V and J ends lost 6 bases and 8 bases, in that order; junction bases with no gene match: 12. CDR3 length: 15 amino acids. This chain's CDR3 is CASTYPGQGYHEQFF. DNA of the CDR3: TGCGCCAGCACGTATCCGGGACAGGGTTACCATGAGCAGTTCTTC.

J is TRBJ1-2 and V is TRBV30; TRBD1 is a possible D gene (6 bases). This CDR3 has 15 amino acids. CDR1 GTSNPN and CDR2 SVGIG come from the germline V gene (reference sequence). Trimming shortened V by 0 bases and J by 6 bases, and 17 bases separated the two germline ends. For the CDR3, the DNA is TGTGCCTGGAGTGTAAGCTGGGGGCAAGAGCATGGCTACACCTTC. It encodes CAWSVSWGQEHGYTF.

This clonotype has a count of ten or more. This chain uses TRBV29-1 with TRBJ1-1, with no clear D. Trimming removed 0 bases from V and 1 base from J, with 12 bases in between. This CDR3 has 15 amino acids. CDR1 is SQVTM, CDR2 ANQGSEA, per germline. Here the CDR3 reads CSVEDVQWGNTEAFF. Written as DNA, the CDR3 is TGCAGCGTTGAAGACGTACAGTGGGGGAACACTGAAGCTTTCTTT.

The V and J genes are TRBV24-1 and TRBJ1-1; D possibly corresponds to TRBD1 (6 bases). Trimming shortened V by 6 bases and J by 7 bases, and 14 bases separated the two germline ends. The CDR3 is 13 residues long. Germline V gene data show CDR1 as KGHDR and CDR2 as SFDVKD. The CDR3 region has the DNA TGTGCCACCAGTCGAGGGGGGCTGGATGAAGCTTTCTTT. This codes for CATSRGGLDEAFF.

This clonotype was observed at least ten times. This chain connects TRBV5-4 to TRBJ1-2, with D possibly TRBD1 on 5 matching bases. CDR1 is SGHNT, CDR2 YYREEE, per germline (reference sequence). This CDR3 contains 11 residues. Trimming removed 4 bases from V and 7 bases from J, with 8 bases in between. CDR3 DNA: TGTGCCAGCAGCAGGGACGTTGGCTACACCTTC. Amino acids: CASSRDVGYTF.

A few counts support this clonotype. The CDR3: CASSLVHREGWFYEQYF. DNA of the CDR3: TGTGCCAGCAGCTTAGTACACCGGGAGGGCTGGTTCTACGAGCAGTACTTC. The gene calls are TRBV7-8 and TRBJ2-7; 8 bases agree with TRBD2. CDR3 length equals 17 residues. V was clipped by 1 base and J by 3 bases; unmatched bases: 11. Germline loops: CDR1 SGHVS, CDR2 FQNEAQ.

This chain uses TRBV5-1 with TRBJ2-1; TRBD2 aligns across 14 bases. Germline CDR1 SGHRS, CDR2 YFSETQ. V was clipped by 4 bases and J by 6 bases; unmatched bases: 9. This CDR3 spans 17 amino acids. The CDR3 protein is CASSLISGTSGSNEQFF. The CDR3 DNA follows: TGCGCCAGCAGCCTGATCTCCGGGACTAGCGGGAGCAATGAGCAGTTCTTC.

This clonotype was detected only a few times. The chain has TRBV4-1 and TRBJ1-6, with D tentatively TRBD1 (6 bases). The CDR3 loop spans 13 amino acids. Germline V gene sequence: CDR1 MGHRA, CDR2 YSYEKL. V was pared by 10 bases and J by 9 bases, with 16 bases between. The CDR3 spells CAIAGAYGSPLHF. For the CDR3, the DNA is TGCGCCATCGCAGGGGCTTACGGTTCACCCCTCCACTTT.

This sequence joins TRBV5-6 and TRBJ2-7; no clear D. The CDR3 totals 14 residues. Germline V gene lookup returns CDR1 SGHDT and CDR2 YYEEEE. The V gene lost 4 bases and the J gene lost 5 bases, with 16 bases spanning the gap. CDR3 sequence reads: CASSPVVRRNEQYV. The CDR3, as DNA: TGTGCCAGCAGCCCAGTGGTGAGGCGGAACGAGCAGTACGTC.

The sample holds many counts of this clonotype. This chain joins TRBV10-3 and TRBJ2-1; unclear D gene. The ends were cut back, 3 bases at V and 7 bases at J, with 4 bases in the middle. The CDR3 is made up of 11 amino acids. CDR1 ENHRY and CDR2 SYGVKD come from the germline V gene. The CDR3, as DNA: TGTGCCATCAGTGAAAGTAATGAGCAGTTCTTC. Encoded protein: CAISESNEQFF.

This sequence joins TRBV7-7 and TRBJ2-2, with 8 bases aligning to TRBD1. In germline, CDR1 is SSHAT, CDR2 FNYEAQ (reference sequence). With V trimmed by 4 bases and J by 1 base, 2 bases remained unmatched. The CDR3 extends over 15 amino acids. The CDR3 spells CASSSDRGNTGELFF. The CDR3 DNA reads TGTGCCAGCAGCTCCGACAGGGGGAACACCGGGGAGCTGTTTTTT.